Presented here are 16 T cell receptor beta chains from one specimen sequenced in a study of memory CD4+ T cells and cytomegalovirus serostatus. The data were produced by immunoSEQ multiplex PCR, yet TCRdb's version contains in-frame clones alone and is incomplete. This table holds about 75,000 clones, 60% to 80% found once. The sort gate was single viable CD3+CD4+CD8-CD45RO+ cells for memory CD4+ T cells. The sequenced material came from memory CD4+ T cells from blood. All receptors derive from an adult in good health and CMV-seropositive.

The rearrangement joins TRBV12-5 to TRBJ1-1; TRBD1 agrees at 7 bases. The J segment lost 0 bases and the V segment lost 5 bases, leaving 6 bases of the junction unmatched. Per germline, CDR1 LGHNT and CDR2 FRNRAP. This CDR3 region has 15 residues. CDR3 in DNA: TGTGCTAGTGGTCCCGACAGGGATCTGAACACTGAAGCTTTCTTT. This codes for CASGPDRDLNTEAFF.

This clone was seen a few times. J is TRBJ1-5 and V is TRBV7-9, with no clear D. This CDR3 contains 12 residues. The V end lost 1 base, the J end lost 6 bases, and 4 bases lay between the germline ends. Germline assignment: CDR1 SEHNR and CDR2 FQNEAQ (reference sequence). For the CDR3, the DNA is TGTGCCAGCAGCTTAGTAAGTCAGCCCCAGCATTTT. It is translated as CASSLVSQPQHF.

This sequence joins TRBV18 and TRBJ1-1; D is perhaps TRBD1 (5 bases). V was pared by 5 bases and J by 6 bases, with 16 bases between. Germline V gene data show CDR1 as KGHSH and CDR2 as LQKENI. CDR3 length: 14 amino acids. CDR3 protein: CASSSVGAVAEAFF. CDR3 DNA sequence: TGTGCCAGCTCATCTGTAGGGGCAGTCGCTGAAGCTTTCTTT.

A single count supports this clone. The chain recombines TRBV5-1 with TRBJ2-1; 7 bases agree with TRBD2. The trim removed 0 bases at V and 5 bases at J, leaving 11 bases unmatched. The CDR3 length is 17 residues. Germline assignment: CDR1 SGHRS and CDR2 YFSETQ. DNA of the CDR3: TGCGCCAGCAGCTTGGCTGTTGGGGGAGGGCCCCACAATGAGCAGTTCTTC. The encoded protein is CASSLAVGGGPHNEQFF. The whole variable domain, filled in from reference TRBV5-1 and TRBJ2-1, reads KAGVTQTPRYLIKTRGQQVTLSCSPISGHRSVSWYQQTPGQGLQFLFEYFSETQRNKGNFPGRFSGRQFSNSRSEMNVSTLELGDSALYLCASSLAVGGGPHNEQFFGPGTRLTVL.

The chain combines TRBV6-6 with TRBJ2-7, with 10 bases fitting TRBD1. The trim removed 5 bases at V and 3 bases at J, leaving 7 bases unmatched. Germline CDR1 MNHNY, CDR2 SVGAGI (reference sequence). This CDR3 is 15 amino acids long. DNA for the CDR3: TGTGCCAGCAGTGATCCGGGACAGGGGCGCTACGAGCAGTACTTC. It translates to CASSDPGQGRYEQYF.

This chain joins TRBV5-6 and TRBJ2-2; 7 bases agree with TRBD1. The V gene's germline CDR1 is SGHDT and CDR2 YYEEEE. The trim removed 1 base at V and 6 bases at J, leaving 0 bases unmatched. The CDR3 covers 13 residues. The CDR3 sequence is CASSLTGAGELFF. The DNA of the CDR3 is TGTGCCAGCAGCTTGACAGGGGCCGGGGAGCTGTTTTTT.

This clone was picked up a small number of times. This rearrangement joins TRBV9 to TRBJ1-1, with a tentative D call TRBD1 (6 bases). This CDR3 has 16 amino acids. Germline CDR1 reads SGDLS; CDR2 reads YYNGEE. The V gene lost 0 bases and the J gene lost 5 bases, with 17 bases spanning the gap. The CDR3 spells CASSVEGQGMRTEAFF. For the CDR3, the DNA is TGTGCCAGCAGCGTAGAGGGGCAGGGGATGAGGACTGAAGCTTTCTTT.

The chain recombines TRBV11-2 with TRBJ2-7, with D perhaps matching TRBD1 (5 bases). V lost 2 bases and J 3 bases, leaving 14 bases between the germline ends. The CDR3 is 15 residues long. The germline V gene has CDR1 SGHAT and CDR2 FQNNGV. The CDR3 DNA reads as TGTGCCAGCAGCTTATATTTGGGGCTGGGCTACGAGCAGTACTTC. The encoded protein is CASSLYLGLGYEQYF. Full variable domain (rest looked up from reference TRBV11-2 and TRBJ2-7): EAGVAQSPRYKIIEKRQSVAFWCNPISGHATLYWYQQILGQGPKLLIQFQNNGVVDDSQLPKDRFSAERLKGVDSTLKIQPAKLEDSAVYLCASSLYLGLGYEQYFGPGTRLTVT.

The gene calls are TRBV5-4 and TRBJ2-1; 9 bases agree with TRBD2. The CDR3 has 15 residues. Per germline, CDR1 SGHNT and CDR2 YYREEE (reference sequence). Trimming took 2 bases from V and 7 from J; bases not matched to a gene: 7. The CDR3 DNA sequence: TGTGCCAGCAGCTTCCTAGCGGGACCTGAAAATGAGCAGTTCTTC. Its protein is CASSFLAGPENEQFF.

The chain links TRBV7-2 to TRBJ2-5, with 10 bases fitting TRBD2. V lost 7 bases and J lost 5; bases outside the gene matches: 13. The germline CDR1 and CDR2 sequences are SGHTA and FQGNSA. CDR3 size: 16 residues. The CDR3 loop is CASTSRVAGGWETQYF. In DNA form, the CDR3 reads TGTGCCAGCACCTCCCGGGTAGCGGGGGGTTGGGAGACCCAGTACTTC.

This chain uses TRBV5-1 with TRBJ2-1; weak D call: TRBD2 (6 bases). The V end was cut by 4 bases, the J end by 6 bases, with 17 bases between. CDR1 and CDR2 (germline): SGHRS, YFSETQ. The CDR3 is 15 residues long. Here the CDR3 DNA reads TGCGCCAGCAGCCCGGGACTGCGGACGTTCAATGAGCAGTTCTTC. The encoded protein is CASSPGLRTFNEQFF.

The rearrangement links TRBV5-1 to TRBJ1-6; D uncertain. Trimming pared 0 bases from V and 7 bases from J, leaving 11 bases between. The CDR3 contains 15 residues. The germline gives CDR1 SGHRS, CDR2 YFSETQ. The CDR3 region is CASSLGRPRNSPLHF. CDR3 nucleotide sequence: TGCGCCAGCAGCTTGGGTAGGCCGAGAAATTCACCCCTCCACTTT.

The gene calls are TRBV2 and TRBJ1-3; tentative D call: TRBD1 (5 bases). The CDR3 is 16 amino acids. V was pared by 4 bases and J by 0 bases, with 13 bases between. Germline V gene lookup returns CDR1 SNHLY and CDR2 FYNNEI. CDR3: CASSVNGALSGNTIYF. The CDR3 coding sequence is TGTGCCAGCAGTGTAAACGGGGCCCTCTCTGGAAACACCATATATTTT. The full variable domain, completed using reference TRBV2 and TRBJ1-3, is EPEVTQTPSHQVTQMGQEVILRCVPISNHLYFYWYRQILGQKVEFLVSFYNNEISEKSEIFDDQFSVERPDGSNFTLKIRSTKLEDSAMYFCASSVNGALSGNTIYFGEGSWLTVV.

In its sample, this clone was seen once. The rearrangement links TRBV30 to TRBJ2-2; a possible D gene is TRBD2 (5 bases). Germline V gene sequence: CDR1 GTSNPN, CDR2 SVGIG (reference sequence). CDR3 length equals 14 residues. The ends were cut back, 5 bases at V and 3 bases at J, with 13 bases in the middle. Written as DNA, the CDR3 is TGTGCCTGGTTACGGCGGGCGGACACCGGGGAGCTGTTTTTT. Its translation: CAWLRRADTGELFF.

CDR3 residues: CASAPWGAGNQPQHF. The CDR3 DNA reads TGTGCTAGTGCCCCGTGGGGTGCGGGCAATCAGCCCCAGCATTTT. The rearrangement joins TRBV12-5 to TRBJ1-5; D not certain. Trimming pared 7 bases from V and 2 bases from J, leaving 15 bases between. This CDR3 spans 15 amino acids. CDR1 and CDR2 (germline): LGHNT, FRNRAP.

The chain is built from TRBV18 and TRBJ2-5; D might be TRBD1 (5 bases). Per germline, CDR1 KGHSH and CDR2 LQKENI. V was shortened by 6 bases and J by 5 bases, with 19 bases between the two germline ends. The CDR3 sequence is 15 residues long. The CDR3 coding sequence is TGTGCCAGCTCCCAACGGACACCCCAAAAGGAGACCCAGTACTTC. Its protein product is CASSQRTPQKETQYF.